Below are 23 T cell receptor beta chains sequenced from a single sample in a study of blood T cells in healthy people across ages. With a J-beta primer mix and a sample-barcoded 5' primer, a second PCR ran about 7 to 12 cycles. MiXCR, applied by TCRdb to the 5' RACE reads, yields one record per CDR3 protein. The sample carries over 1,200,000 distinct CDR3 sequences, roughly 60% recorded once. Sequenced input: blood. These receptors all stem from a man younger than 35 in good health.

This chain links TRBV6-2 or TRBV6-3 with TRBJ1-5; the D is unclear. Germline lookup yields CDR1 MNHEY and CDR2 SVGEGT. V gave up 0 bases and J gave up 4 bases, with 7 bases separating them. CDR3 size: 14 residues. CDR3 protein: CASSYSRQNQPQHF. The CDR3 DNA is TGTGCCAGCAGTTACTCTAGGCAGAATCAGCCCCAGCATTTT.

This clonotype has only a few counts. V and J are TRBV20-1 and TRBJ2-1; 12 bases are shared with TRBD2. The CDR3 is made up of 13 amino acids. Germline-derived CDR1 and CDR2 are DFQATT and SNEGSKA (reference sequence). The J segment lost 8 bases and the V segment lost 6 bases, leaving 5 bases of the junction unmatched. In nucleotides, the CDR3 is TGCAGTGCCCTAGCGGGAGGGAGGGATGAGCAGTTCTTC. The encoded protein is CSALAGGRDEQFF.

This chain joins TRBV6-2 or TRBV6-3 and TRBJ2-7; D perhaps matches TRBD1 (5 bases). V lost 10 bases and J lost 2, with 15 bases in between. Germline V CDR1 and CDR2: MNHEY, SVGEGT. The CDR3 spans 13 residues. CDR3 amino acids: CAIFSTEPYEQYF. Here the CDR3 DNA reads TGTGCCATCTTCTCGACAGAGCCCTACGAGCAGTACTTC.

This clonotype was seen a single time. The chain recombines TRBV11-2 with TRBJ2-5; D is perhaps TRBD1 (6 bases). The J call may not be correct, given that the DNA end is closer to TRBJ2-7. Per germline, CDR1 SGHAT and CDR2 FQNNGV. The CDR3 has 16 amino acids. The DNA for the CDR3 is TGTGCCAGCAGCCTCCCGAGGGGGACCCAAAGCTACGAGCAGTACTTC. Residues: CASSLPRGTQSYEQYF.

The CDR3 DNA is TGTGCCGCGCAGACCCCGGCCACCGGGGAGCTGTTTTTT. Protein: CAAQTPATGELFF. The chain is built from TRBV7-9 and TRBJ2-2; no clear D. Germline CDR1 and CDR2: SEHNR and FQNEAQ (reference sequence). The V gene lost 11 bases and the J gene lost 4 bases, with 14 bases spanning the gap. The CDR3 has 13 residues.

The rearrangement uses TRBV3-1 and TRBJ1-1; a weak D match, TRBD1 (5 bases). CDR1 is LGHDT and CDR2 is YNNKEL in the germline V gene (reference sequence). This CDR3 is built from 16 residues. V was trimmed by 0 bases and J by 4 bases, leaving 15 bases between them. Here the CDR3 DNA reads TGTGCCAGCAGCCAAGATGGTGGGGGGGGAGGCACTGAAGCTTTCTTT. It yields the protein CASSQDGGGGGTEAFF.

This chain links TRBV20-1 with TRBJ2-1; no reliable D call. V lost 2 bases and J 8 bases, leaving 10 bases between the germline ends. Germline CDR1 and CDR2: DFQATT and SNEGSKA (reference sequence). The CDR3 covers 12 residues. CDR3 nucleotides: TGCAGTGCTAGATCCCCTCGGGATGAGCAGTTCTTC. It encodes CSARSPRDEQFF.

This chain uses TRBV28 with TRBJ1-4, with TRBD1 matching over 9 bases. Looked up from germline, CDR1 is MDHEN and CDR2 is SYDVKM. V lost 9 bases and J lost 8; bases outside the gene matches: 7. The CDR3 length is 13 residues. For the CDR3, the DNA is TGTGCCAGTCGACAGGGGGGAAACGAAAAACTGTTTTTT. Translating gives CASRQGGNEKLFF.

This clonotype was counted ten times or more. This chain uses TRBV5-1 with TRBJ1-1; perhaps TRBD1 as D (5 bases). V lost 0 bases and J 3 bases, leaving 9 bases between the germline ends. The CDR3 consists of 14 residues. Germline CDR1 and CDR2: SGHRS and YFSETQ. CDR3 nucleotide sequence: TGCGCCAGCAGCTTGGGACAGAGGGACACTGAAGCTTTCTTT. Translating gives CASSLGQRDTEAFF.

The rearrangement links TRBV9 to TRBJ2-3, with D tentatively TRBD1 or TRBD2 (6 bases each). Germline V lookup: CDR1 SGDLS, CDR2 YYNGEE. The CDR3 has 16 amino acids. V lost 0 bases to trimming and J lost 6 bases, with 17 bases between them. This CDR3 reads CASSVGSSGALDTQYF. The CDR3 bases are TGTGCCAGCAGCGTAGGTTCCTCGGGGGCGCTTGATACGCAGTATTTT. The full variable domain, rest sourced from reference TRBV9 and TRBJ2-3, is DSGVTQTPKHLITATGQRVTLRCSPRSGDLSVYWYQQSLDQGLQFLIQYYNGEERAKGNILERFSAQQFPDLHSELNLSSLELGDSALYFCASSVGSSGALDTQYFGPGTRLTVL.

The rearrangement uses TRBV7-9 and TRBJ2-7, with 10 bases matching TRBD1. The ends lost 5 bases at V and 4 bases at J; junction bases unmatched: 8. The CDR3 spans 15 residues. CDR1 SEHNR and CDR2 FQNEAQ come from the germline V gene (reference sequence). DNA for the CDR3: TGTGCCAGCAGCCCGACGACAGGGGGCGATTACGAGCAGTACTTC. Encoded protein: CASSPTTGGDYEQYF.

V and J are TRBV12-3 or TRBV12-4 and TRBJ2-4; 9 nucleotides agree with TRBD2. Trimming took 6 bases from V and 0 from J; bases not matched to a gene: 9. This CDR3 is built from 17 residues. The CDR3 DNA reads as TGTGCCAGCAGCCCTCTTCGACTAGCGGAAGCCAAAAACATTCAGTACTTC. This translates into CASSPLRLAEAKNIQYF.

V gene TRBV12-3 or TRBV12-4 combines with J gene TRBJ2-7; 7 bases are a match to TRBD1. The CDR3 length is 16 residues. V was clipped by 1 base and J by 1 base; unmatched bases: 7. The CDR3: CASSLVVTGPSYEQYF. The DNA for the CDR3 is TGTGCCAGCAGTTTAGTCGTGACAGGGCCGTCCTACGAGCAGTACTTC.

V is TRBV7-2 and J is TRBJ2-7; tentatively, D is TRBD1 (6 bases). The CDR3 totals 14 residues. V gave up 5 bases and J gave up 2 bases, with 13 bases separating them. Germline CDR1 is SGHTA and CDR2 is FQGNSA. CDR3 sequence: CASSTRQETYEQYF. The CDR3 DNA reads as TGTGCCAGCAGCACGCGACAGGAAACCTACGAGCAGTACTTC.

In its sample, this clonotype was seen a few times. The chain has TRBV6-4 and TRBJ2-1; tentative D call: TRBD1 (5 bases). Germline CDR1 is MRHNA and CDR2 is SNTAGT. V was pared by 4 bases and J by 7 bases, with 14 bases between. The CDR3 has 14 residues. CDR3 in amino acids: CASSVRVFVNEQFF. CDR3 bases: TGTGCCAGCAGTGTCAGGGTGTTTGTGAATGAGCAGTTCTTC.

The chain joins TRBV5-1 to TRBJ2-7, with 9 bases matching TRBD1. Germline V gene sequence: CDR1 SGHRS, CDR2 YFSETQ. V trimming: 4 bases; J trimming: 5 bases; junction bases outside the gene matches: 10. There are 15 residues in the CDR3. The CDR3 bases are TGCGCCAGCAGCATCGGACAGGGGTCGTTCCACGAGCAGTACTTC. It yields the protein CASSIGQGSFHEQYF.

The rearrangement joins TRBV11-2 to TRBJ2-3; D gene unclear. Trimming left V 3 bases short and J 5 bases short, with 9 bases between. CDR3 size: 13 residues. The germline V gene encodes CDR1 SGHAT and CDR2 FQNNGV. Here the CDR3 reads CASSFNLQDTQYF. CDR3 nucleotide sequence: TGTGCCAGCAGCTTTAATTTGCAAGATACGCAGTATTTT.

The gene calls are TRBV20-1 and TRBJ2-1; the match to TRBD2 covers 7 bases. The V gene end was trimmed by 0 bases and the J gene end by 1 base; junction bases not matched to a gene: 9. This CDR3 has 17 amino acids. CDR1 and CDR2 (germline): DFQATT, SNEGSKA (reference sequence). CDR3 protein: CSARDERLADSYNEQFF. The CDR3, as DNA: TGCAGTGCTAGAGATGAACGGCTAGCGGATTCCTACAATGAGCAGTTCTTC.

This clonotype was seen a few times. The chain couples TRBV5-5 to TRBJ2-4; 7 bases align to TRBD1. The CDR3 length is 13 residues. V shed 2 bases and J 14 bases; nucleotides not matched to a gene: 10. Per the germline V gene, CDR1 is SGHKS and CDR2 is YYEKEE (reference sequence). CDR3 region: CASSFELTQGEYF. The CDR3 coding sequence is TGTGCCAGCAGCTTTGAATTGACGCAGGGGGAGTACTTC.

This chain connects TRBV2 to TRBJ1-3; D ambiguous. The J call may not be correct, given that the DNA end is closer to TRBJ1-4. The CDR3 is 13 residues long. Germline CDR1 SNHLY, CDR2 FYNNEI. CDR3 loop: CASSDIGFEKLFF. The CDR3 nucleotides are TGTGCCAGCAGTGATATAGGGTTTGAAAAACTGTTTTTT.

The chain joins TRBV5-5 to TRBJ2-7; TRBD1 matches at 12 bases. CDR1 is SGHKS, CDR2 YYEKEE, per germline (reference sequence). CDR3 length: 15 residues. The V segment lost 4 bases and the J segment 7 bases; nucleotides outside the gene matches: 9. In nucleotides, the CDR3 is TGTGCCAGCAGCCCCCCGGGACAGGGGGCGCGGGAGCAGTACTTC. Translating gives CASSPPGQGAREQYF.

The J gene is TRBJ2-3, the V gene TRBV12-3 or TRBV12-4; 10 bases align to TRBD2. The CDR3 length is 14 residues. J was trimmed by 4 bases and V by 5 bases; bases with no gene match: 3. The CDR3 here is CASSRSGGADTQYF. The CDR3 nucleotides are TGTGCCAGCAGTAGAAGCGGGGGGGCAGATACGCAGTATTTT.

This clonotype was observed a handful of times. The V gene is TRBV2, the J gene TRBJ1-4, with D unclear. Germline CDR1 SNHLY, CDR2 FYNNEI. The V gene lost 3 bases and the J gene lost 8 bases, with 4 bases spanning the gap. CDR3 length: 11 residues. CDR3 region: CASSDWEKLFF. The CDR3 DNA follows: TGTGCCAGCAGTGACTGGGAAAAACTGTTTTTT.